These 18 T cell receptor beta chains were all obtained from the same sample, sequenced in a study of control samples from healthy donors and cancer patients. Profiling relied on immunoSEQ multiplex PCR, and the TCRdb table lists in-frame clones only, not all of them. The profile shows tens of thousands of clones, over 85% of them singletons. Source material: PBMCs. The receptors here all came from a woman aged 45-59 years with head and neck cancer.

The V call is TRBV5-1, the J call TRBJ1-1, with 7 bases fitting TRBD1. The trim removed 4 bases at V and 4 bases at J, leaving 7 bases unmatched. CDR3 length equals 14 residues. Germline lookup yields CDR1 SGHRS and CDR2 YFSETQ. The CDR3 DNA follows: TGCGCCAGCAGCCCGGGACAGACGGGCACTGAAGCTTTCTTT. It codes for CASSPGQTGTEAFF. Combining the CDR3 with reference TRBV5-1 and TRBJ1-1 gives the whole variable domain KAGVTQTPRYLIKTRGQQVTLSCSPISGHRSVSWYQQTPGQGLQFLFEYFSETQRNKGNFPGRFSGRQFSNSRSEMNVSTLELGDSALYLCASSPGQTGTEAFFGQGTRLTVV.

The chain couples TRBV19 to TRBJ1-2; 8 bases line up with TRBD1. After removal of 5 bases from V and 1 base from J, the junction contained 6 bases not matched to a gene. The germline V gene encodes CDR1 LNHDA and CDR2 SQIVND (reference sequence). This CDR3 is 15 amino acids long. Written as DNA, the CDR3 is TGTGCCAGTAGTGTCGGGACAGGCCTTAACTATGGCTACACCTTC. Translated: CASSVGTGLNYGYTF.

This clone showed up just once. V is TRBV27 and J is TRBJ1-5, with TRBD1 matching 12 bases. J lost 5 bases, V lost 3 bases, and 8 bases had no gene match. CDR3 length: 17 amino acids. Per the germline V gene, CDR1 is MNHEY and CDR2 is SMNVEV (reference sequence). CDR3 protein: CASSFFAGTGGDQPQHF. DNA of the CDR3: TGTGCCAGCAGTTTTTTCGCCGGGACAGGGGGCGATCAGCCCCAGCATTTT.

The J gene is TRBJ2-7, the V gene TRBV19; 15 bases map to TRBD2. Germline V CDR1 and CDR2: LNHDA, SQIVND (reference sequence). CDR3 length equals 16 residues. J lost 1 base, V lost 6 bases, and 4 bases had no gene match. Written as DNA, the CDR3 is TGTGCCAGTAGCGGACTAGCGGGAGGGCCGTCCTACGAGCAGTACTTC. This gives the protein CASSGLAGGPSYEQYF.

The chain employs TRBV19 and TRBJ1-5; no clear D gene. Deletions cut 4 bases from V and 2 bases from J, with 18 bases between. The CDR3 consists of 17 residues. CDR1 is LNHDA and CDR2 is SQIVND in the germline V gene (reference sequence). In DNA, the CDR3 is TGTGCCAGTAGTAGTAAATTTTCGGGCGGGGGCAATCAGCCCCAGCATTTT. Its protein is CASSSKFSGGGNQPQHF.

The rearrangement uses TRBV6-1 and TRBJ1-2, with TRBD1 identical over 10 bases. The V gene's germline CDR1 is MNHNS and CDR2 SASEGT. V shed 1 base and J 5 bases; nucleotides not matched to a gene: 1. The CDR3 has 14 amino acids. The CDR3 loop is CASSEGTGGYGYTF. CDR3 nucleotide sequence: TGTGCCAGCAGTGAAGGGACAGGGGGATATGGCTACACCTTC.

The V and J genes are TRBV11-2 and TRBJ2-7; maybe TRBD2 (5 bases). CDR3 length equals 12 residues. CDR1 is SGHAT and CDR2 is FQNNGV in the germline V gene. V was shortened by 2 bases and J by 5 bases, with 7 bases between the two germline ends. For the CDR3, the DNA is TGTGCCAGCAGCTTAAGCGGTGACGAGCAGTACTTC. This gives the protein CASSLSGDEQYF.

The CDR3 DNA reads TGTGCCAGCTCACCTACTATGGACAGGGGAGAAGAGACCCAGTACTTC. The encoded protein is CASSPTMDRGEETQYF. This rearrangement joins TRBV18 to TRBJ2-5, with 9 nucleotides matching TRBD1. The CDR3 loop spans 16 amino acids. V lost 3 bases to trimming and J lost 3 bases; unmatched junction nucleotides: 8. Germline values: CDR1 KGHSH, CDR2 LQKENI.

This clone was seen a few times. V and J are TRBV25-1 and TRBJ1-4; 7 bases are a match to TRBD1. V trimming: 3 bases; J trimming: 3 bases; junction bases outside the gene matches: 4. Per the germline V gene, CDR1 is MGHDK and CDR2 is SYGVNS. The CDR3 covers 15 residues. CDR3 nucleotide sequence: TGTGCCAGCAGTGATGTAACAGGGGCTAATGAAAAACTGTTTTTT. Its protein is CASSDVTGANEKLFF.

The gene calls are TRBV10-2 and TRBJ1-5, with TRBD1 matching over 9 bases. The CDR3 has 14 amino acids. Germline assignment: CDR1 WSHSY and CDR2 SAAADI. Trimming took 6 bases from V and 5 from J; bases not matched to a gene: 5. The CDR3 coding sequence is TGCGCCAGCAGACAGGGGGCACTCGATCAGCCCCAGCATTTT. It codes for CASRQGALDQPQHF.

This rearrangement joins TRBV5-6 to TRBJ2-4, with D tentatively TRBD1 (6 bases). Per germline, CDR1 SGHDT and CDR2 YYEEEE. The CDR3 consists of 15 residues. V lost 4 bases and J 0 bases, leaving 11 bases between the germline ends. The DNA of the CDR3 is TGTGCCAGCAGCCCCTTGACAGGAGCCAAAAACATTCAGTACTTC. This sequence encodes CASSPLTGAKNIQYF.

The chain combines TRBV7-4 with TRBJ2-7; 7 bases map to TRBD1. V dropped 5 bases and J dropped 3; count of bases not matched to a gene: 7. The germline CDR1 and CDR2 sequences are SGHVT and SQSDAQ. This CDR3 contains 14 residues. CDR3 in amino acids: CASSPRTGIYEQYF. CDR3 bases: TGTGCCAGCAGCCCCCGGACAGGAATCTACGAGCAGTACTTC.

V and J are TRBV6-6 and TRBJ1-6, with D uncertain. In germline, CDR1 is MNHNY, CDR2 SVGAGI (reference sequence). This CDR3 is 16 amino acids long. Trimming stripped 2 bases from V and 0 bases from J, with 8 bases between. CDR3 in DNA: TGTGCCAGCAGTTACAGCAGTAGCTCCTATAATTCACCCCTCCACTTT. Residues: CASSYSSSSYNSPLHF.

The chain combines TRBV5-1 with TRBJ1-1; D is uncertain. CDR1 is SGHRS, CDR2 YFSETQ, per germline. The CDR3 extends over 16 amino acids. With 4 bases removed from V and 4 bases from J, the gap between germline ends came to 20 bases. The CDR3, as DNA: TGCGCCAGCAGCCCACGGTCCCGGACTTCTGGCACTGAAGCTTTCTTT. This encodes CASSPRSRTSGTEAFF.

This clone appeared a single time. The DNA of the CDR3 is TGTGCCAGCAGTAAAGGGGAGGGGATAGCTGAAGCTTTCTTT. It codes for CASSKGEGIAEAFF. V and J are TRBV25-1 and TRBJ1-1, with D possibly TRBD1 on 5 matching bases. Germline values: CDR1 MGHDK, CDR2 SYGVNS. V shed 5 bases and J shed 6 bases, with 16 bases lying between them. The CDR3 runs 14 residues.

The chain employs TRBV5-1 and TRBJ1-1; TRBD1 matches 10 bases. V gave up 0 bases and J gave up 2 bases; unmatched junction bases: 13. CDR1 SGHRS and CDR2 YFSETQ come from the germline V gene. The CDR3 runs to 19 residues. CDR3 nucleotides: TGCGCCAGCAGCTTGGGGGACAGGGGAAGAAAGGCGATAAACACTGAAGCTTTCTTT. Its translation is CASSLGDRGRKAINTEAFF.

The chain's CDR3 is CASSFLPTGGTSTDTQYF. The CDR3 DNA follows: TGTGCCAGCAGCTTCCTCCCTACAGGGGGGACTAGCACAGATACGCAGTATTTT. The chain links TRBV7-9 to TRBJ2-3; 8 nucleotides line up with TRBD1. Trimming took 3 bases from V and 0 from J; bases not matched to a gene: 11. CDR3 size: 18 residues. Germline V gives CDR1 SEHNR, CDR2 FQNEAQ (reference sequence).

The chain links TRBV28 to TRBJ1-5; D perhaps matches TRBD1 (5 bases). The CDR3 length is 13 residues. Per the germline V gene, CDR1 is MDHEN and CDR2 is SYDVKM. V dropped 6 bases and J dropped 7 bases, with 13 bases sitting between them. The CDR3 bases are TGTGCCAGCAGAGGGGACTTGAGACAGCCCCAGCATTTT. Its translation is CASRGDLRQPQHF.